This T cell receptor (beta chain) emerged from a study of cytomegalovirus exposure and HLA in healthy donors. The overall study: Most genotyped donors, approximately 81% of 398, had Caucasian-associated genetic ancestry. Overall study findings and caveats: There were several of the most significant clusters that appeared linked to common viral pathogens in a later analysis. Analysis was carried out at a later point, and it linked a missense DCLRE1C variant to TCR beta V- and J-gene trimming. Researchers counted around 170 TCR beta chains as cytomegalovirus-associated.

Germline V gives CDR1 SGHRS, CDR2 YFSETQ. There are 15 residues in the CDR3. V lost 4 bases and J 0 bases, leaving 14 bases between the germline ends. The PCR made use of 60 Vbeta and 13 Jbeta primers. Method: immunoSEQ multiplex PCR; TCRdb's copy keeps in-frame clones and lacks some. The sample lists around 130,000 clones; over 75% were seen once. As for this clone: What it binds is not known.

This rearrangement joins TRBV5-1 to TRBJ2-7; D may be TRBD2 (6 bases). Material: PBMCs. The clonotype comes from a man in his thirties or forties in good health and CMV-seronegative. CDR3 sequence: CASSHGGDLSYEQYF. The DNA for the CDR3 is TGCGCCAGCAGCCACGGAGGGGACCTCTCCTACGAGCAGTACTTC.